The 14 T cell receptor beta chains below were found in one sample sequenced in a study of OX40 agonist ivuxolimab in advanced cancers. Clones were read by immunoSEQ multiplex PCR, and TCRdb kept only the in-frame ones, dropping some. Of some 20,000 clones listed, 65% to 85% were seen once; the top ten hold 9.5% to 12%. The sequences come from CD4+ or CD8+ T cells sorted from blood, collected in a trial of the OX40 agonist ivuxolimab. Every receptor here comes from an adult with an advanced solid tumor such as melanoma, head and neck, liver or kidney cancer.

This clone rates as large. Other DNA sequences in the sample encode the same CDR3. CDR3 sequence reads: CASRGGNQPQHF. The CDR3 DNA follows: TGTGCCAGTAGGGGGGGCAATCAGCCCCAGCATTTT. This sequence joins TRBV19 and TRBJ1-5; a weak D match, TRBD1 (5 bases). The germline V and J ends were trimmed by 6 bases and 2 bases, with 5 bases remaining between them. The CDR3 loop spans 12 amino acids. In germline, CDR1 is LNHDA, CDR2 SQIVND (reference sequence).

The CDR3 is CSVDSGSSYEQYF. The CDR3 DNA follows: TGCAGCGTTGACTCCGGGAGTTCCTACGAGCAGTACTTC. The rearrangement joins TRBV29-1 to TRBJ2-7; TRBD2 is a possible D gene (6 bases). V shed 3 bases and J shed 1 base, with 10 bases lying between them. CDR1 and CDR2 from the germline V gene are SQVTM and ANQGSEA. The CDR3 totals 13 residues.

V gene TRBV9 combines with J gene TRBJ2-1, with 13 bases matching TRBD2. Unmatched junction bases numbered 4, after V lost 3 bases and J lost 4 bases. Germline lookup yields CDR1 SGDLS and CDR2 YYNGEE. This CDR3 region has 16 residues. As DNA, the CDR3 is TGTGCCAGCAGCGAGGAGGGACTAGCGGGATACAATGAGCAGTTCTTC. Translation: CASSEEGLAGYNEQFF. Full variable domain (remainder filled in from reference TRBV9 and TRBJ2-1): DSGVTQTPKHLITATGQRVTLRCSPRSGDLSVYWYQQSLDQGLQFLIQYYNGEERAKGNILERFSAQQFPDLHSELNLSSLELGDSALYFCASSEEGLAGYNEQFFGPGTRLTVL.

This clone was seen a handful of times. V gene TRBV7-9 combines with J gene TRBJ1-1; 10 bases map to TRBD1. Germline CDR1 is SEHNR and CDR2 is FQNEAQ (reference sequence). The junction had 5 bases not matched to a gene; V was cut back by 5 bases and J by 8 bases. This CDR3 spans 13 amino acids. The CDR3 region is CASSGTGAREAFF. Here the CDR3 DNA reads TGTGCCAGCAGCGGGACAGGGGCCAGGGAAGCTTTCTTT.

The sample holds one count of this clone. The V gene is TRBV29-1, the J gene TRBJ2-1; 14 bases fit TRBD2. V dropped 7 bases and J dropped 3; count of bases not matched to a gene: 8. Looked up from germline, CDR1 is SQVTM and CDR2 is ANQGSEA. CDR3 size: 16 residues. The CDR3 DNA reads TGCAGCGGGACCGGGACTAGCGGGAGCGGCTACAATGAGCAGTTCTTC. The encoded protein is CSGTGTSGSGYNEQFF.

The V gene is TRBV19, the J gene TRBJ1-1, with 9 bases fitting TRBD1. Per germline, CDR1 LNHDA and CDR2 SQIVND (reference sequence). The CDR3 consists of 15 residues. V dropped 1 base and J dropped 3; count of bases not matched to a gene: 3. The CDR3 DNA follows: TGTGCCAGTAGTATAGCCGGACAGGGGTACACTGAAGCTTTCTTT. It encodes CASSIAGQGYTEAFF.

This clone turned up a few times. In the same sample, other DNA sequences code for this CDR3. The V gene is TRBV19, the J gene TRBJ1-1, with D uncertain. The germline gives CDR1 LNHDA, CDR2 SQIVND (reference sequence). The CDR3 covers 13 residues. Trimming cost V 1 base and J 1 base, with 4 bases left between them. The CDR3 nucleotides are TGTGCCAGTAGTATAGTCAAGAACACTGAAGCTTTCTTT. This gives the protein CASSIVKNTEAFF.

This clone was seen a handful of times. The chain has TRBV11-3 and TRBJ2-1; 8 bases align to TRBD2. The CDR3 covers 17 residues. With 4 bases clipped from V and 5 bases from J, the junction kept 13 bases outside the gene matches. Per the germline V gene, CDR1 is SGHNT and CDR2 is YENEEA. CDR3 nucleotides: TGTGCCAGCAGCTCCCACCACAGCGGGACTAGGAACAATGAGCAGTTCTTC. This sequence encodes CASSSHHSGTRNNEQFF. Full variable domain (missing parts from reference TRBV11-3 and TRBJ2-1): EAGVVQSPRYKIIEKKQPVAFWCNPISGHNTLYWYLQNLGQGPELLIRYENEEAVDDSQLPKDRFSAERLKGVDSTLKIQPAELGDSAVYLCASSSHHSGTRNNEQFFGPGTRLTVL.

The chain recombines TRBV7-9 with TRBJ1-2; no firm D call. The CDR3 loop spans 11 amino acids. V lost 3 bases and J lost 4, with 3 bases in between. Looked up from germline, CDR1 is SEHNR and CDR2 is FQNEAQ (reference sequence). The CDR3 protein is CASSFGYGYTF. The CDR3 DNA is TGTGCCAGCAGCTTTGGCTATGGCTACACCTTC.

This clone was detected a few times. The chain couples TRBV6-5 to TRBJ2-1; 13 bases agree with TRBD2. J lost 3 bases, V lost 4 bases, and 0 bases had no gene match. The CDR3 covers 15 residues. Germline CDR1 MNHEY, CDR2 SVGAGI. CDR3 amino acids: CASSWTSGSYNEQFF. CDR3 sequence (DNA): TGTGCCAGCAGTTGGACTAGCGGGAGCTACAATGAGCAGTTCTTC.

The chain links TRBV27 to TRBJ2-7; the match to TRBD1 covers 9 bases. The CDR3 covers 16 residues. Germline V gives CDR1 MNHEY, CDR2 SMNVEV (reference sequence). The V segment lost 2 bases and the J segment 4 bases; nucleotides outside the gene matches: 9. The chain's CDR3 is CASSLIGGTGRYEQYF. CDR3 nucleotide sequence: TGTGCCAGCAGTTTAATTGGCGGGACAGGGAGGTACGAGCAGTACTTC.

V and J are TRBV7-9 and TRBJ2-1, with 7 bases matching TRBD2. V lost 5 bases and J lost 0; bases outside the gene matches: 7. This CDR3 comprises 16 residues. Germline CDR1 SEHNR, CDR2 FQNEAQ (reference sequence). CDR3 amino acids: CASSRTASGSYNEQFF. CDR3 nucleotide sequence: TGTGCCAGCAGCCGAACCGCTAGCGGCTCCTACAATGAGCAGTTCTTC.

This clone qualifies as medium-sized. The rearrangement joins TRBV29-1 to TRBJ2-1; TRBD2 might be the D (5 bases). Trimming took 4 bases from V and 0 from J, leaving 10 bases between them. Germline CDR1 reads SQVTM; CDR2 reads ANQGSEA. The CDR3 consists of 14 residues. The CDR3, as DNA: TGCAGCGTTGTTACGGGAACCTCCTACAATGAGCAGTTCTTC. Protein product: CSVVTGTSYNEQFF.

The chain recombines TRBV9 with TRBJ2-3, with 7 bases identical to TRBD2. Germline CDR1 reads SGDLS; CDR2 reads YYNGEE. The CDR3 contains 15 residues. After removal of 3 bases from V and 1 base from J, the junction contained 5 bases not matched to a gene. This chain's CDR3 is CASSDGGRGTDTQYF. The CDR3 DNA is TGTGCCAGCAGCGACGGCGGGAGAGGCACAGATACGCAGTATTTT.